The 3 T cell receptor beta chains given below trace back to one sample, sequenced in a study of blood T cell repertoires in COVID-19. Assay: immunoSEQ multiplex PCR; the TCRdb copy retains only in-frame clones and omits some. The sample records about 84,000 clones, about 82% being singletons. Sequenced material: peripheral blood. The receptors were gathered from a woman aged 80 or over with acute or convalescent COVID-19.

The chain has TRBV28 and TRBJ1-2, with TRBD1 matching over 9 bases. The V segment lost 6 bases and the J segment 6 bases; nucleotides outside the gene matches: 17. CDR1 and CDR2 (germline): MDHEN, SYDVKM. The CDR3 totals 17 residues. The CDR3 nucleotides are TGTGCCAGCAGCCTATCCGATACCGGGACAGGGTTAGATGGCTACACCTTC. Amino acids: CASSLSDTGTGLDGYTF.

The genes are TRBV19 and TRBJ2-7, with 10 bases identical to TRBD1. This CDR3 has 15 residues. Unmatched junction bases numbered 6, after V lost 1 base and J lost 6 bases. Looked up from germline, CDR1 is LNHDA and CDR2 is SQIVND (reference sequence). This CDR3 is CASSIGDRGRGEQYF. The CDR3 DNA is TGTGCCAGTAGTATAGGGGACAGGGGTCGTGGCGAGCAGTACTTC.

The sample holds one count of this clone. This chain links TRBV25-1 with TRBJ1-1; D call uncertain. Germline V gene sequence: CDR1 MGHDK, CDR2 SYGVNS. Trimming removed 3 bases at V and 2 bases at J, with 13 bases between. CDR3 size: 15 residues. The CDR3 DNA is TGTGCCAGCAGTGACTTCGGGAATTTAAACACTGAAGCTTTCTTT. Its translation: CASSDFGNLNTEAFF.